The clone carrying this TCR beta chain was counted ten times or more. Its antigen remains unidentified. TCRdb passed the 5' RACE reads through MiXCR, listing each CDR3 protein once. The sample includes under 30,000 distinct CDR3 sequences, 5% of them seen just once. This sample is part of a study of T cells after yellow fever vaccination. Study outcomes and limitations: It was the secondary response that reached its peak faster, day 5 versus 15, but it was weaker. Subsequent to the booster, the majority of primary-vaccination clones reappeared (around 96% CD4, more than 70% CD8).

V shed 1 base and J 0 bases; nucleotides not matched to a gene: 2. Germline CDR1 is SGHTA and CDR2 is FQGNSA. CDR3 length: 16 amino acids. Sequenced material: CD8+ T cells sorted from PBMCs, taken 10 days after the yellow fever booster vaccination. The V and J genes are TRBV7-2 and TRBJ2-3; 9 bases align to TRBD2. The receptor was derived from a man aged 30-40 years who received the YFV17D yellow fever vaccine. The DNA of the CDR3 is TGTGCCAGCAGCTTAGGGGCGGGAGGGAGCACAGATACGCAGTATTTT. Its protein product is CASSLGAGGSTDTQYF.